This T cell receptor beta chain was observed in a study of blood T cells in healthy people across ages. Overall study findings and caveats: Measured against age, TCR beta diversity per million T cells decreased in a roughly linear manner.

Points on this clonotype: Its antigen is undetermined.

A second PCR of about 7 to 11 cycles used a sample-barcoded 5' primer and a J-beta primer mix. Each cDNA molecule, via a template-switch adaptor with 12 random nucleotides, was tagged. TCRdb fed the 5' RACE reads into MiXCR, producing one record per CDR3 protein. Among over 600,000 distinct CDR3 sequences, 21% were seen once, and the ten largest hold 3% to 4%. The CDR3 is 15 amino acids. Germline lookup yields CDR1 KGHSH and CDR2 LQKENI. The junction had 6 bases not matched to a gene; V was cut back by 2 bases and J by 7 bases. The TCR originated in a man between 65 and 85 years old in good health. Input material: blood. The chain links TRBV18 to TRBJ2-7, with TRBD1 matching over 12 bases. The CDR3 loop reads CASSPSGTGGEEQYF. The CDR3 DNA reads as TGTGCCAGCTCACCATCCGGGACAGGGGGCGAGGAGCAGTACTTC.